These 19 T cell receptor beta chains came from one sample sequenced in a study of blood T cell repertoires in COVID-19. The repertoire was sequenced with immunoSEQ multiplex PCR; TCRdb's copy has only in-frame clones and lacks some. This table holds 150,000 or so clones, roughly 82% found once. Source material: peripheral blood. The receptors were gathered from a woman aged 70-85 years with acute or convalescent COVID-19.

The chain employs TRBV5-1 and TRBJ2-2; D perhaps matches TRBD1 (6 bases). This CDR3 region has 15 residues. Germline values: CDR1 SGHRS, CDR2 YFSETQ. V lost 2 bases and J 2 bases, leaving 10 bases between the germline ends. The CDR3: CASSFGGQNTGELFF. Written as DNA, the CDR3 is TGCGCCAGCAGCTTTGGGGGACAAAACACCGGGGAGCTGTTTTTT.

The J gene is TRBJ1-5, the V gene TRBV9, with D hard to call. Looked up from germline, CDR1 is SGDLS and CDR2 is YYNGEE. This CDR3 spans 15 amino acids. Trimming took 3 bases from V and 3 from J, leaving 13 bases between them. CDR3 amino acids: CASSESGWNNQPQHF. The CDR3 bases are TGTGCCAGCAGCGAATCGGGTTGGAACAATCAGCCCCAGCATTTT.

The chain couples TRBV7-9 to TRBJ1-2; possible D gene TRBD1, 5 bases. The CDR3 is 13 residues long. Germline values: CDR1 SEHNR, CDR2 FQNEAQ (reference sequence). The V and J ends lost 5 bases and 8 bases respectively, with 15 bases between them. The CDR3 bases are TGTGCCAGCAGCGCCGGGGGGTCGGGAGGCTACACCTTC. Its translation: CASSAGGSGGYTF.

The chain has TRBV11-2 and TRBJ1-2, with D possibly matching TRBD1 (5 bases). V dropped 6 bases and J dropped 7 bases, with 18 bases sitting between them. Germline CDR1 reads SGHAT; CDR2 reads FQNNGV. The CDR3 has 14 residues. The CDR3 sequence is CASSFVEAGVGYTF. In nucleotides, the CDR3 is TGTGCCAGCAGTTTCGTGGAAGCGGGGGTTGGCTACACCTTC.

This rearrangement joins TRBV7-8 to TRBJ1-5; 9 bases line up with TRBD1. This CDR3 spans 17 amino acids. Germline assignment: CDR1 SGHVS and CDR2 FQNEAQ. J was trimmed by 4 bases and V by 1 base; bases with no gene match: 8. The CDR3 is CASSLGTGGAGNQPQHF. The CDR3 nucleotides are TGTGCCAGCAGCTTAGGAACAGGGGGCGCAGGGAATCAGCCCCAGCATTTT. The variable domain in full, completed from reference TRBV7-8 and TRBJ1-5, reads GAGVSQSPRYKVAKRGQDVALRCDPISGHVSLFWYQQALGQGPEFLTYFQNEAQLDKSGLPSDRFFAERPEGSVSTLKIQRTQQEDSAVYLCASSLGTGGAGNQPQHFGDGTRLSIL.

This chain's CDR3 is CATSRDLLGGGQPQHF. The CDR3 DNA sequence: TGTGCCACCAGCAGAGATCTTTTAGGGGGCGGTCAGCCCCAGCATTTT. V gene TRBV15 combines with J gene TRBJ1-5; 7 bases are a match to TRBD1. V gave up 0 bases and J gave up 6 bases; unmatched junction bases: 8. The germline gives CDR1 LNHNV, CDR2 YYDKDF (reference sequence). The CDR3 consists of 16 residues.

Written as DNA, the CDR3 is TGCAGCGTAGGACAGGGTGGAGGCAATCAGCCCCAGCATTTT. Translation gives CSVGQGGGNQPQHF. The gene calls are TRBV29-1 and TRBJ1-5, with TRBD1 identical over 8 bases. The CDR3 runs 14 residues. Germline V gives CDR1 SQVTM, CDR2 ANQGSEA. The J segment lost 2 bases and the V segment lost 6 bases, leaving 6 bases of the junction unmatched.

The J gene is TRBJ2-5, the V gene TRBV5-4; 12 bases fit TRBD2. The CDR3 runs to 17 residues. The germline V gene has CDR1 SGHNT and CDR2 YYREEE (reference sequence). Germline trimming cut 3 bases from V and 2 bases from J; bases unmatched to any gene: 8. The CDR3 is CASSWASGGVRQETQYF. CDR3 sequence (DNA): TGTGCCAGCAGCTGGGCTAGCGGGGGGGTAAGGCAAGAGACCCAGTACTTC. Based on the CDR3 plus reference TRBV5-4 and TRBJ2-5, the full variable domain is ETGVTQSPTHLIKTRGQQVTLRCSSQSGHNTVSWYQQALGQGPQFIFQYYREEENGRGNFPPRFSGLQFPNYSSELNVNALELDDSALYLCASSWASGGVRQETQYFGPGTRLLVL.

This chain joins TRBV7-8 and TRBJ2-7, with D possibly matching TRBD2 (5 bases). The CDR3 runs to 16 residues. Trimming stripped 1 base from V and 0 bases from J, with 13 bases between. Germline values: CDR1 SGHVS, CDR2 FQNEAQ. In DNA, the CDR3 is TGTGCCAGCAGCTTAGGGGGAGCGGACCTCTCCTACGAGCAGTACTTC. Amino acid sequence: CASSLGGADLSYEQYF.

This clone was counted a single time. V is TRBV7-9 and J is TRBJ1-1; D is ambiguous. The CDR3 runs to 16 residues. Looked up from germline, CDR1 is SEHNR and CDR2 is FQNEAQ (reference sequence). V was trimmed by 0 bases and J by 1 base, leaving 12 bases between them. The CDR3 DNA is TGTGCCAGCAGCTTAGCGAGTACCGCCCCGAACACTGAAGCTTTCTTT. Its translation: CASSLASTAPNTEAFF.

V gene TRBV11-2 combines with J gene TRBJ2-6; no firm D call. Between the trimmed V and J ends, which lost 3 bases and 0 bases, there was a span of 9 bases. This CDR3 has 16 residues. Germline CDR1 reads SGHAT; CDR2 reads FQNNGV. CDR3 loop: CASSLNTGSGANVLTF. DNA of the CDR3: TGTGCCAGCAGCTTGAATACGGGCTCTGGGGCCAACGTCCTGACTTTC.

The chain uses TRBV28 and TRBJ2-3, with 10 bases that match TRBD2. There are 19 residues in the CDR3. The J segment lost 2 bases and the V segment lost 5 bases, leaving 16 bases of the junction unmatched. Per germline, CDR1 MDHEN and CDR2 SYDVKM. The CDR3 loop reads CASSTAGGPGVGLTDTQYF. In DNA, the CDR3 is TGTGCCAGCAGTACAGCGGGGGGGCCAGGAGTCGGGCTCACAGATACGCAGTATTTT.

This sequence joins TRBV28 and TRBJ1-6; D uncertain. Trimming stripped 2 bases from V and 14 bases from J, with 13 bases between. The germline V gene has CDR1 MDHEN and CDR2 SYDVKM. The CDR3 spans 13 residues. The CDR3 nucleotides read TGTGCCAGCAGTTTACCACGGAGTTCGTCCCTCCACTTT. Its protein is CASSLPRSSSLHF.

The chain couples TRBV18 to TRBJ2-1; 10 positions agree with TRBD2. The germline gives CDR1 KGHSH, CDR2 LQKENI. This CDR3 has 15 amino acids. The V segment lost 0 bases and the J segment 6 bases; nucleotides outside the gene matches: 2. The CDR3 DNA sequence: TGTGCCAGCTCACCACCCGCTAGCGGGAGCAATGAGCAGTTCTTC. Translated, it gives CASSPPASGSNEQFF. Drawing the rest from reference TRBV18 and TRBJ2-1, the complete variable domain is NAGVMQNPRHLVRRRGQEARLRCSPMKGHSHVYWYRQLPEEGLKFMVYLQKENIIDESGMPKERFSAEFPKEGPSILRIQQVVRGDSAAYFCASSPPASGSNEQFFGPGTRLTVL.

V usage is TRBV11-2 and J usage is TRBJ1-2; 10 bases are a match to TRBD1. V was clipped by 1 base and J by 7 bases; unmatched bases: 6. CDR1 is SGHAT, CDR2 FQNNGV, per germline. The CDR3 runs to 15 residues. The CDR3 reads CASSLGGTGALGYTF. The CDR3 nucleotides are TGTGCCAGCAGCTTAGGTGGGACAGGGGCTCTTGGCTACACCTTC.

The chain combines TRBV30 with TRBJ2-2, with a tentative D call TRBD1 (5 bases). The V end was cut by 5 bases, the J end by 4 bases, with 11 bases between. The germline V gene encodes CDR1 GTSNPN and CDR2 SVGIG (reference sequence). This CDR3 is 13 amino acids long. CDR3 in DNA: TGTGCCTGGGCAGGGTTGGGCACCGGGGAGCTGTTTTTT. The encoded protein is CAWAGLGTGELFF.

The chain is built from TRBV6-5 and TRBJ1-1; D gene unclear. The V gene's germline CDR1 is MNHEY and CDR2 SVGAGI. The CDR3 is 11 amino acids. The ends were cut back, 6 bases at V and 2 bases at J, with 4 bases in the middle. This chain's CDR3 is CASRSNTEAFF. DNA for the CDR3: TGTGCCAGCAGGAGTAACACTGAAGCTTTCTTT.

The count of this clone is one. The rearrangement uses TRBV24-1 and TRBJ1-1, with D possibly matching TRBD1 (6 bases). The CDR3 loop spans 13 amino acids. Per the germline V gene, CDR1 is KGHDR and CDR2 is SFDVKD. Trimming pared 5 bases from V and 8 bases from J, leaving 14 bases between. The CDR3 sequence: CATSVAGTQEAFF. Here the CDR3 DNA reads TGTGCCACCAGTGTTGCCGGGACACAAGAAGCTTTCTTT.

This chain uses TRBV7-2 with TRBJ1-1; D is unclear. This CDR3 is built from 13 residues. The germline CDR1 and CDR2 sequences are SGHTA and FQGNSA. Between the trimmed V and J ends, which lost 0 bases and 4 bases, there was a span of 6 bases. CDR3 nucleotides: TGTGCCAGCAGCTTAGCAACAGCCACTGAAGCTTTCTTT. This encodes CASSLATATEAFF. Based on the CDR3 plus reference TRBV7-2 and TRBJ1-1, the full variable domain is GAGVSQSPSNKVTEKGKDVELRCDPISGHTALYWYRQSLGQGLEFLIYFQGNSAPDKSGLPSDRFSAERTGGSVSTLTIQRTQQEDSAVYLCASSLATATEAFFGQGTRLTVV.